These 25 T cell receptor beta chains originate from one sample sequenced in a study of cytomegalovirus exposure and HLA in healthy donors (dated by TCRdb to 2016 to 2017). Library preparation used the immunoSEQ multiplex PCR assay. TCRdb mirrors the immuneACCESS table, restricted to in-frame sequences. Some clones are absent from its copies; in checked studies, under half trace to an unresolved V gene, and the reason for the others is unknown. The table for this sample lists over 150,000 clones; roughly 90% of them were counted only once. In total, the top ten clones hold 5.5% to 6% of the sample. Source material: PBMCs. Receptors were obtained from a woman younger than 45 in good health and CMV-seronegative.

In nucleotides, the CDR3 is TGTGCCAGCAGCGTCGGGACTAGCGACTACAATGAGCAGTTCTTC. Protein product: CASSVGTSDYNEQFF. The rearrangement links TRBV9 to TRBJ2-1; TRBD2 aligns across 10 bases. The ends lost 2 bases at V and 3 bases at J; junction bases unmatched: 2. The CDR3 sequence is 15 residues long. Germline loops: CDR1 SGDLS, CDR2 YYNGEE.

This rearrangement joins TRBV7-6 to TRBJ1-6, with 8 bases that match TRBD1. CDR1 is SGHVS, CDR2 FNYEAQ, per germline. V shed 6 bases, J shed 7 bases, and the junction held 17 bases outside the gene matches. The CDR3 length is 18 residues. This chain's CDR3 is CASSPGQANRSPNSPLHF. Written as DNA, the CDR3 is TGTGCCAGCAGTCCGGGACAGGCGAACCGGTCCCCGAATTCACCCCTCCACTTT.

The rearrangement uses TRBV7-8 and TRBJ1-1; D unclear. Germline CDR1 and CDR2: SGHVS and FQNEAQ. V was pared by 5 bases and J by 4 bases, with 14 bases between. The CDR3 runs to 14 residues. The CDR3 DNA is TGTGCCAGCAGCCCAAGGGCCCTGAGCACTGAAGCTTTCTTT. Translation gives CASSPRALSTEAFF.

The CDR3 region has the DNA TGCGCCAGCAGCCGACAGGGCGACTACGAGCAGTACTTC. It codes for CASSRQGDYEQYF. The V call is TRBV5-1, the J call TRBJ2-7, with TRBD1 identical over 7 bases. The CDR3 extends over 13 amino acids. With 4 bases clipped from V and 3 bases from J, the junction kept 4 bases outside the gene matches. Looked up from germline, CDR1 is SGHRS and CDR2 is YFSETQ.

The rearrangement uses TRBV6-5 and TRBJ2-2; D is uncertain. V shed 5 bases and J shed 0 bases, with 4 bases lying between them. The CDR3 totals 13 residues. Germline assignment: CDR1 MNHEY and CDR2 SVGAGI. The CDR3, as DNA: TGTGCCAGCAGTGTCTCGAACACCGGGGAGCTGTTTTTT. It specifies CASSVSNTGELFF.

This chain connects TRBV7-9 to TRBJ1-4, with 8 bases matching TRBD1. Germline lookup yields CDR1 SEHNR and CDR2 FQNEAQ (reference sequence). The V and J ends lost 6 bases and 8 bases, in that order; junction bases with no gene match: 17. The CDR3 covers 17 residues. The CDR3 bases are TGTGCCAGCAGTTTATTGGACAGGGAGGATTTGAGCGAAAAACTGTTTTTT. Translation gives CASSLLDREDLSEKLFF.

The chain employs TRBV6-5 and TRBJ2-7, with 7 bases identical to TRBD1. CDR1 MNHEY and CDR2 SVGAGI come from the germline V gene. J was trimmed by 6 bases and V by 6 bases; bases with no gene match: 5. This CDR3 spans 12 amino acids. The CDR3 DNA is TGTGCCAGCAGCCGACAGGGCGGCGAGCAGTACTTC. It translates to CASSRQGGEQYF.

V and J are TRBV13 and TRBJ2-3; 10 nucleotides match TRBD1. After removal of 3 bases from V and 1 base from J, the junction contained 4 bases not matched to a gene. CDR1 PRHDT and CDR2 FYEKMQ come from the germline V gene (reference sequence). This CDR3 contains 16 residues. CDR3 nucleotides: TGTGCCAGCAGCTTCTACGGGACAGGGGGCACAGATACGCAGTATTTT. Protein sequence: CASSFYGTGGTDTQYF.

V gene TRBV6-6 combines with J gene TRBJ1-1; TRBD1 aligns across 10 bases. Germline V gene lookup returns CDR1 MNHNY and CDR2 SVGAGI (reference sequence). The CDR3 consists of 16 residues. V lost 4 bases and J lost 10; bases outside the gene matches: 15. The chain's CDR3 is CASSSGTGVVSNGAFF. The CDR3 nucleotides are TGTGCCAGCAGTTCCGGGACAGGGGTTGTGAGCAATGGAGCTTTCTTT.

The V gene is TRBV11-2, the J gene TRBJ2-7; 8 nucleotides agree with TRBD1. With 5 bases clipped from V and 2 bases from J, the junction kept 5 bases outside the gene matches. The length of the CDR3 is 14 residues. Germline V gene lookup returns CDR1 SGHAT and CDR2 FQNNGV. CDR3 sequence: CASSMTGAAYEQYF. In nucleotides, the CDR3 is TGTGCCAGCAGCATGACAGGGGCAGCCTACGAGCAGTACTTC.

The chain is built from TRBV28 and TRBJ1-4, with TRBD1 identical over 7 bases. Looked up from germline, CDR1 is MDHEN and CDR2 is SYDVKM. The V segment lost 5 bases and the J segment 4 bases; nucleotides outside the gene matches: 10. This CDR3 spans 16 amino acids. The CDR3 DNA reads TGTGCCAGCAGTCTATCTTCCGGGACAGATAATGAAAAACTGTTTTTT. It specifies CASSLSSGTDNEKLFF.

This clone is a singleton in its sample. One end of the junction varies from germline; a read error may be responsible. V and J are TRBV28 and TRBJ2-3; tentative D call: TRBD2 (5 bases). Germline V CDR1 and CDR2: MDHEN, SYDVKM. The CDR3 loop spans 14 amino acids. The CDR3 spells CASSLPRQLEIRVF. In nucleotides, the CDR3 is TGTGCCAGCAGTTTACCCCGGCAACTAGAGATAAGGGTTTTT.

The CDR3 nucleotides are TGCAGCGTAAAGGTTCGGCAGGGCACCTACGAGCAGTACTTC. This sequence encodes CSVKVRQGTYEQYF. The chain couples TRBV29-1 to TRBJ2-7; possibly TRBD1 for D (5 bases). The germline CDR1 and CDR2 sequences are SQVTM and ANQGSEA. Deletions cut 6 bases from V and 2 bases from J, with 17 bases between. The CDR3 has 14 residues.

The CDR3 loop is CASSPQGQVFEQYF. CDR3 bases: TGTGCCAGCTCACCTCAGGGACAGGTTTTCGAGCAGTACTTC. The chain recombines TRBV18 with TRBJ2-7; 8 positions match TRBD1. Germline CDR1 is KGHSH and CDR2 is LQKENI. This CDR3 has 14 residues. J was trimmed by 6 bases and V by 3 bases; bases with no gene match: 7.

The table lists this clone with a few counts. The chain couples TRBV7-2 to TRBJ2-3, with TRBD1 matching 7 bases. CDR1 and CDR2 (germline): SGHTA, FQGNSA. CDR3 length equals 14 residues. V shed 4 bases and J 6 bases; nucleotides not matched to a gene: 7. The CDR3 sequence is CASSSRDRHDTQYF. The CDR3 DNA follows: TGTGCCAGCAGCTCCCGGGACAGACATGATACGCAGTATTTT.

V usage is TRBV2 and J usage is TRBJ1-1, with D tentatively TRBD1 (5 bases). Trimming stripped 6 bases from V and 4 bases from J, with 9 bases between. Germline V gives CDR1 SNHLY, CDR2 FYNNEI. The CDR3 extends over 12 amino acids. The CDR3 protein is CASSSQGTEAFF. CDR3 coding DNA: TGTGCCAGCAGCTCTCAGGGCACTGAAGCTTTCTTT.

The chain joins TRBV18 to TRBJ2-7; 9 bases match TRBD1. The CDR3 has 14 residues. Germline lookup yields CDR1 KGHSH and CDR2 LQKENI. Losses at the gene ends were 6 bases for V and 2 bases for J; bases not matched to a gene: 5. DNA of the CDR3: TGTGCCAGCTCGGCCGGGACAGGGACCTACGAGCAGTACTTC. Translation gives CASSAGTGTYEQYF. Drawing the rest from reference TRBV18 and TRBJ2-7, the complete variable domain is NAGVMQNPRHLVRRRGQEARLRCSPMKGHSHVYWYRQLPEEGLKFMVYLQKENIIDESGMPKERFSAEFPKEGPSILRIQQVVRGDSAAYFCASSAGTGTYEQYFGPGTRLTVT.

V usage is TRBV11-3 and J usage is TRBJ2-1; tentative D call: TRBD2 (5 bases). Trimming stripped 1 base from V and 5 bases from J, with 9 bases between. CDR1 and CDR2 (germline): SGHNT, YENEEA. The CDR3 covers 14 residues. CDR3 region: CASSLGGSDNEQFF. The CDR3 nucleotides are TGTGCCAGCAGCTTAGGAGGGAGCGACAATGAGCAGTTCTTC.

The chain joins TRBV5-1 to TRBJ1-1; no reliable D call. With 1 base removed from V and 5 bases from J, the gap between germline ends came to 15 bases. CDR3 length: 15 amino acids. Germline values: CDR1 SGHRS, CDR2 YFSETQ. The CDR3: CASSLRVGRETEAFF. The CDR3 bases are TGCGCCAGCAGCTTGAGGGTGGGTAGGGAGACTGAAGCTTTCTTT.

V and J are TRBV4-1 and TRBJ1-1; perhaps TRBD1 as D (5 bases). V dropped 0 bases and J dropped 6 bases, with 8 bases sitting between them. The CDR3 runs 13 residues. Germline CDR1 MGHRA, CDR2 YSYEKL. Here the CDR3 reads CASSQEGRAEAFF. As DNA, the CDR3 is TGCGCCAGCAGCCAAGAGGGGCGGGCTGAAGCTTTCTTT.

The chain recombines TRBV4-2 with TRBJ2-7; 7 bases map to TRBD2. The V and J ends lost 4 bases and 4 bases, in that order; junction bases with no gene match: 7. Germline V gives CDR1 LGHNA, CDR2 YNFKEQ. The CDR3 is 14 amino acids. The DNA for the CDR3 is TGTGCCAGCAGCCCGCGATCCGGGAGGTACGAGCAGTACTTC. Its translation: CASSPRSGRYEQYF.

This sequence joins TRBV6-5 and TRBJ1-2; 11 bases match TRBD1. The germline V gene encodes CDR1 MNHEY and CDR2 SVGAGI. The CDR3 extends over 15 amino acids. J gave up 4 bases and V 2 bases, and 3 bases lay outside the gene matches. The CDR3 reads CASSYGQGAAYGYTF. CDR3 bases: TGTGCCAGCAGTTACGGACAGGGGGCAGCCTATGGCTACACCTTC.

The chain couples TRBV25-1 to TRBJ1-1; D not resolved. V lost 6 bases and J lost 1, with 12 bases in between. In germline, CDR1 is MGHDK, CDR2 SYGVNS. There are 14 residues in the CDR3. Written as DNA, the CDR3 is TGTGCCAGCAGCAGGCGGGCGGGGAACACTGAAGCTTTCTTT. Encoded protein: CASSRRAGNTEAFF.

The V and J genes are TRBV11-2 and TRBJ2-7; D is uncertain. The CDR3 covers 12 residues. The germline gives CDR1 SGHAT, CDR2 FQNNGV. The V end lost 0 bases, the J end lost 4 bases, and 4 bases lay between the germline ends. The CDR3 loop is CASSLDRYEQYF. The CDR3 DNA reads as TGTGCCAGCAGCTTAGATCGGTACGAGCAGTACTTC.

This clone was counted only a few times. The gene calls are TRBV9 and TRBJ2-7; D gene uncertain. Germline loops: CDR1 SGDLS, CDR2 YYNGEE. The CDR3 has 13 residues. The V and J ends lost 0 bases and 2 bases respectively, with 6 bases between them. The chain's CDR3 is CASSVGSTYEQYF. The CDR3 DNA reads TGTGCCAGCAGCGTAGGCAGCACCTACGAGCAGTACTTC.